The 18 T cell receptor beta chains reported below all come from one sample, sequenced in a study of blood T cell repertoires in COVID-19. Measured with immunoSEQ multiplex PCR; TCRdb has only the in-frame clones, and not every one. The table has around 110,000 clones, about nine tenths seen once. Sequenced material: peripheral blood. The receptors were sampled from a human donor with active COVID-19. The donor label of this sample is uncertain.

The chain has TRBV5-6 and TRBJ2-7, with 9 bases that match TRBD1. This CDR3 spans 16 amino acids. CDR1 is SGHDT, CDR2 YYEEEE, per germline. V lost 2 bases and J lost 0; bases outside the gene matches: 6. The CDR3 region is CASSLGTGLISYEQYF. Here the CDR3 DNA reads TGTGCCAGCAGCTTAGGGACAGGGCTAATCTCCTACGAGCAGTACTTC.

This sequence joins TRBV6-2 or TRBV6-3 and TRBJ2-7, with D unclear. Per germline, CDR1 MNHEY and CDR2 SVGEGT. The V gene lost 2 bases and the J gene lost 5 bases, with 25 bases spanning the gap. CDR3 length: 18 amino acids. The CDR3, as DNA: TGTGCCAGCAGTTACAAAGCTAGTCTGGCTACGATTATCCACGAGCAGTACTTC. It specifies CASSYKASLATIIHEQYF.

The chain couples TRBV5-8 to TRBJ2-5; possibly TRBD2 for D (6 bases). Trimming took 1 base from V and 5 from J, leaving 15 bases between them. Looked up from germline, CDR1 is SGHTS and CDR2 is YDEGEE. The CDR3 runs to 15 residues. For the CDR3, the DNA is TGTGCCAGCAGCTTGTACGGGGGATTGGGGGAGACCCAGTACTTC. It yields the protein CASSLYGGLGETQYF.

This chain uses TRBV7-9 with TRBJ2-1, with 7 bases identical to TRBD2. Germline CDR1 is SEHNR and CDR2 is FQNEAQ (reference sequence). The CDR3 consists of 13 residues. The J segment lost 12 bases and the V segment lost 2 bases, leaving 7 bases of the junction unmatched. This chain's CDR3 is CASSLPSGEGQFF. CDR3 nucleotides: TGTGCCAGCAGCTTACCCAGCGGGGAAGGGCAGTTCTTC.

CDR3 bases: TGCGCCAGCAGCCAAGGCCCTCGAGCCTACGAGCAGTACTTC. Its translation is CASSQGPRAYEQYF. The chain joins TRBV4-3 to TRBJ2-7; D gene uncertain. There are 14 residues in the CDR3. Germline loops: CDR1 LGHNA, CDR2 YSLEER. The ends were cut back, 1 base at V and 2 bases at J, with 9 bases in the middle.

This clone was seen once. Written as DNA, the CDR3 is TGTGCCAGCAGCTTGCCGACGGGACAAGGAGGAAACACCATATATTTT. It is translated as CASSLPTGQGGNTIYF. This chain uses TRBV5-6 with TRBJ1-3; weak D call: TRBD1 (6 bases). The germline V gene encodes CDR1 SGHDT and CDR2 YYEEEE. V lost 1 base and J lost 4, with 15 bases in between. This CDR3 has 16 residues.

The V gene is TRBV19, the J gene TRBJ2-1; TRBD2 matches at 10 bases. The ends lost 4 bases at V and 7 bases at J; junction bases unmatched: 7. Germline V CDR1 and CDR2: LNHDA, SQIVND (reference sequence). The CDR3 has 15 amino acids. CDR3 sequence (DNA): TGTGCCAGTAGTAGCGGGACTAGCGAGGGAAATGAGCAGTTCTTC. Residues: CASSSGTSEGNEQFF.

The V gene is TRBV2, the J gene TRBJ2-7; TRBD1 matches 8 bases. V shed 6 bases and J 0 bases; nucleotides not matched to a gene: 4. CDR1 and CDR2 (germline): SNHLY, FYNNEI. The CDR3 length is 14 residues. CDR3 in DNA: TGTGCCAGCAGCAGGGGGCTGGGCTCCTACGAGCAGTACTTC. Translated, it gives CASSRGLGSYEQYF.

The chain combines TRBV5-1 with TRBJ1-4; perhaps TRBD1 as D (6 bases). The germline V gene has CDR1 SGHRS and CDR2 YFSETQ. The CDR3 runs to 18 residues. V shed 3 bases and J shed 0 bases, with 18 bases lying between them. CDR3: CASSSRPQGIATNEKLFF. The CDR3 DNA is TGCGCCAGCAGCTCGAGACCCCAGGGGATTGCAACTAATGAAAAACTGTTTTTT.

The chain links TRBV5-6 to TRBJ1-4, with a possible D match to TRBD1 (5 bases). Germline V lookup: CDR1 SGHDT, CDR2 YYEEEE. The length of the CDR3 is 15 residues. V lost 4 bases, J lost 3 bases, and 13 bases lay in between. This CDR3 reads CASSTSGAANEKLFF. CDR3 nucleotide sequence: TGTGCCAGCAGCACCAGCGGGGCGGCTAATGAAAAACTGTTTTTT.

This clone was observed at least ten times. The CDR3 region is CASSHPQGLNTEAFF. CDR3 DNA sequence: TGCGCCAGCAGCCACCCACAGGGTCTCAACACTGAAGCTTTCTTT. The chain employs TRBV4-1 and TRBJ1-1; D might be TRBD1 (6 bases). Trimming left V 3 bases short and J 2 bases short, with 13 bases between. Looked up from germline, CDR1 is MGHRA and CDR2 is YSYEKL. The length of the CDR3 is 15 residues.

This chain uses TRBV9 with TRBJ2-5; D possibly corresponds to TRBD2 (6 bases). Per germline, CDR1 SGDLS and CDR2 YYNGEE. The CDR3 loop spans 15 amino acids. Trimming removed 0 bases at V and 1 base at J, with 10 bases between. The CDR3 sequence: CASSVGAGTQETQYF. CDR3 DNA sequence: TGTGCCAGCAGCGTAGGGGCGGGGACCCAAGAGACCCAGTACTTC.

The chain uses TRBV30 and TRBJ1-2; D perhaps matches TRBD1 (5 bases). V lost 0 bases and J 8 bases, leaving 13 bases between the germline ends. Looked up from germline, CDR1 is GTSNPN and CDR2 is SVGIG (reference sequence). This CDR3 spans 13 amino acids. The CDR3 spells CAWSVGGRAGYTF. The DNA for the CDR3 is TGTGCCTGGAGTGTAGGTGGCAGGGCAGGCTACACCTTC.

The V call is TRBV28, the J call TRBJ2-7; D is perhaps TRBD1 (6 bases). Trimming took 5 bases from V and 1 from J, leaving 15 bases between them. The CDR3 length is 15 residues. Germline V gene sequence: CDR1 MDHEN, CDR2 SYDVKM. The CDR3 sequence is CASSPGAGVSYEQYF. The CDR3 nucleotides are TGTGCCAGCAGTCCCGGGGCAGGGGTTTCCTACGAGCAGTACTTC.

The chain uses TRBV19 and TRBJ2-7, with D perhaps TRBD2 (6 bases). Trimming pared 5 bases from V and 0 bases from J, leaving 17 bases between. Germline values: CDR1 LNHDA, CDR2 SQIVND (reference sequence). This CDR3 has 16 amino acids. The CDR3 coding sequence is TGTGCCAGTAGTTGGGCCGGGGGTGCCCCCTCCTACGAGCAGTACTTC. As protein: CASSWAGGAPSYEQYF.

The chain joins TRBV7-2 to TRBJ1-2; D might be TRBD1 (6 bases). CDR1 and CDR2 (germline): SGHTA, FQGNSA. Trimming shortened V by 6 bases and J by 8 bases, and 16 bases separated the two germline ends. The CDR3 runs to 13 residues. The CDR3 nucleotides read TGTGCCAGCAGTTTAACGGACAGTCGAGGCTACACCTTC. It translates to CASSLTDSRGYTF.

CDR3 in DNA: TGTGCCATCAGTGTGGGGGGGAGCCGGGAGACCCAGTACTTC. Translated: CAISVGGSRETQYF. The rearrangement links TRBV10-3 to TRBJ2-5, with TRBD2 matching over 7 bases. Germline V gene lookup returns CDR1 ENHRY and CDR2 SYGVKD. The trim removed 4 bases at V and 5 bases at J, leaving 7 bases unmatched. The CDR3 spans 14 residues.

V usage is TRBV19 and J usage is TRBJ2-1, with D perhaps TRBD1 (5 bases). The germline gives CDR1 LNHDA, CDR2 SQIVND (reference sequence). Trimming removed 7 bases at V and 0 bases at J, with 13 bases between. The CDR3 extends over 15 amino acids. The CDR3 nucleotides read TGTGCCAGTACCCTAGGGGCTAGCTCCTACAATGAGCAGTTCTTC. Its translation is CASTLGASSYNEQFF.